The rows below give T cell receptor beta chains drawn from one sample of a study of blood T cells in healthy people across ages. TCRdb re-derived calls from the 5' RACE reads in MiXCR, one entry per CDR3 protein. The table lists around 870,000 distinct CDR3 sequences, under 30% of them singletons. Sequencing was done on a sample of blood. The receptors were sampled from a woman of 80 years or more in good health. Each CDR3 is given with its conserved first and last residue. The order of the fields is CDR3 length, V gene, J gene, CDR3 protein.

>13|TRBV20-1|TRBJ1-2
CSARDQSGYGYTF
>15|TRBV29-1|TRBJ1-1
CSVEVRGTGKTEAFF
>16|TRBV9|TRBJ2-3
CASSVAPTGLSDTQYF
>15|TRBV27|TRBJ1-1
CASSKGQGGRTEAFF
>13|TRBV6-1|TRBJ1-2
CASKTGRDYGYTF
>12|TRBV6-6|TRBJ2-3
CASSYKGDTQYF
>13|TRBV27|TRBJ2-7
CAGSLGQSYEQYF
>17|TRBV10-2|TRBJ2-5
CASSRGGSGGHQETQYF
>13|TRBV7-9|TRBJ1-1
CASSVDRNTEAFF
>12|TRBV28|TRBJ1-2
CASSLKTDGYTF
>17|TRBV6-1|TRBJ1-4
CASSEVGGRGTNEKLFF
>11|TRBV12-3/TRBV12-4|TRBJ2-7
CAGGTGGEQYF
>14|TRBV5-1|TRBJ1-5
CASSLDSLNQPQHF
>13|TRBV5-1|TRBJ2-5
CASNGGARETQYF
>14|TRBV4-2|TRBJ2-1
CASGQDWEGETQFF
>18|TRBV15|TRBJ2-5
CATSRDRPTSGAHNEQYF
>12|TRBV3-1|TRBJ2-7
CASGQGTYEQYF
>15|TRBV3-1|TRBJ1-4
CASSRGTVINEKLFF
>13|TRBV20-1|TRBJ2-5
CSAGTEVPETQYF
>15|TRBV4-2|TRBJ2-1
CASSQVSGALNEQFF
>19|TRBV20-1|TRBJ1-3
CSARDRTGAWSRSGNTIYF
>15|TRBV12-3/TRBV12-4|TRBJ2-5
CASSSFGGRGETQYF
>14|TRBV7-2|TRBJ2-3
CASSSTSGGSTQYF
>15|TRBV11-3|TRBJ2-2
CASSLQRQGTGELFF
>15|TRBV6-5|TRBJ1-6
CASSYVRGNNSPLHF
>12|TRBV7-9|TRBJ1-1
CASSYRIYEAFF
>16|TRBV6-1|TRBJ1-1
CASSECRGQDCTEAFF
>13|TRBV9|TRBJ2-5
CASRYQTIHEQYF
>18|TRBV15|TRBJ2-2
CATSRDVGLAGNTGELFF
>13|TRBV20-1|TRBJ2-7
CSARETGGREQYF